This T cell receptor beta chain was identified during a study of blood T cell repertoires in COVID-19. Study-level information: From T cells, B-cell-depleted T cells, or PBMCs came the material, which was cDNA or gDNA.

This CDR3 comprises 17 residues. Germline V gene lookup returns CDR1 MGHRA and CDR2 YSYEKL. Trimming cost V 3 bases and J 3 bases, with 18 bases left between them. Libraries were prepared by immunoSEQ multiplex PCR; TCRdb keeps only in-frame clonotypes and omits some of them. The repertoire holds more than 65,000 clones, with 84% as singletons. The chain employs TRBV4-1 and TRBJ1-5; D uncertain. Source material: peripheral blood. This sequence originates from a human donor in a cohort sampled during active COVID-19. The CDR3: CASSHPAGGVHNQPQHF. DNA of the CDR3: TGCGCCAGCAGCCACCCTGCGGGTGGGGTTCACAATCAGCCCCAGCATTTT.